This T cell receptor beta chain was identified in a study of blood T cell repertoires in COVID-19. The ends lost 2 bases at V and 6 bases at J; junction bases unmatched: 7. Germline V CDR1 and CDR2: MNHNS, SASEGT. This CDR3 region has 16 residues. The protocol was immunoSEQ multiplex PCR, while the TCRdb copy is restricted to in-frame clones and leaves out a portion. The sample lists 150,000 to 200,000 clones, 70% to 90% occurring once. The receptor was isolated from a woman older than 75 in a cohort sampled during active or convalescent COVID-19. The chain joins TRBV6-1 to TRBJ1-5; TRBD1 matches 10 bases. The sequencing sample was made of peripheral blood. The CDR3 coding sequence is TGTGCCAGCAGTGAAAGCTTGACAGGGGGCGGTCAGCCCCAGCATTTT. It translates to CASSESLTGGGQPQHF.